This T cell receptor beta chain was captured in a study of blood T cell repertoires in COVID-19. TCRdb's table, derived via immunoSEQ multiplex PCR, lists solely in-frame clones and lacks some. Here the sample spans 90,000 to 100,000 clones, 82% being singletons. The source material was peripheral blood. The receptor was isolated from a man aged 65 to 85 with acute or convalescent COVID-19.

The CDR3 reads CASVRQQNTEAFF. The CDR3 DNA is TGTGCCAGCGTCCGACAACAGAACACTGAAGCTTTCTTT. This chain links TRBV18 with TRBJ1-1; no definite D call. Trimming removed 8 bases at V and 1 base at J, with 11 bases between. Looked up from germline, CDR1 is KGHSH and CDR2 is LQKENI. This CDR3 spans 13 amino acids.